The T cell receptor (beta chain) described here comes from a study of T-cell memory formation after mild COVID-19. Germline loops: CDR1 SQVTM, CDR2 ANQGSEA. The CDR3 sequence is 14 residues long. V was trimmed by 0 bases and J by 0 bases, leaving 9 bases between them. TCRdb reprocessed the 5' RACE reads with MiXCR, giving one entry per CDR3 protein. In the table there are roughly 80,000 distinct CDR3 sequences, around 13% of which are singletons. The chain combines TRBV29-1 with TRBJ2-7; D not resolved. The sequencing input was PBMCs or a T cell subset sorted from them (not recorded which). This sequence originates from an adult woman who had mild COVID-19 (a few samples of this study predate the infection). Cell type and time point are not known. The CDR3 nucleotides are TGCAGCGTTGAAGATCCAGATAGCTCCTACGAGCAGTACTTC. As protein: CSVEDPDSSYEQYF.